This entry concerns a single T cell receptor beta chain. Its antigen is as yet unknown. These data belong to a study of T cell responses to AZD1222 COVID-19 vaccine. Overall study findings and caveats: None of the repertoires were sampled until the peak T cell response had passed.

Assay: immunoSEQ multiplex PCR; the TCRdb copy retains only in-frame clones and omits some. The sample lists approximately 150,000 clones; around 92% were seen once. Germline CDR1 is MNHEY and CDR2 is SVGEGT. The CDR3 has 15 amino acids. The V end was cut by 6 bases, the J end by 4 bases, with 15 bases between. This TCR was recovered from an adult in good health. The sequencing used peripheral blood, collected on day 0 of AZD1222 vaccination. This chain connects TRBV6-2 or TRBV6-3 to TRBJ2-2, with TRBD2 as a possible D gene (6 bases). In DNA form, the CDR3 reads TGTGCCAGCAGCCACAGGCGGGGTCGCACCGGGGAGCTGTTTTTT. Protein product: CASSHRRGRTGELFF.